This T cell receptor beta chain originates from a study of regulatory T cells in long-lasting Graves disease. Whole-study context: Newly diagnosed Graves' patients had taken antithyroid drugs under 3 months. Study-level findings and limits: Between persistent patients, 2,500 to 3,500 public clonotypes were shared, exceeding the 966 shared between new patients.

Sequencing libraries for TCR beta were prepared with iRepertoire HTBI primers and Arm-PCR of CDR3 regions. TCRdb recomputed calls from the multiplex PCR reads with MiXCR, one row per CDR3 protein. The sample lists fewer than 350,000 distinct CDR3 sequences, over 15% occurring once. The CDR3 sequence is 12 residues long. Germline lookup yields CDR1 MNHEY and CDR2 SMNVEV (reference sequence). Time point noted: newly diagnosed GD, antithyroid drugs for less than 3 months. From PBMCs, RNA was extracted and then used to make the TCR library. EDTA tubes received roughly 9 milliliters of collected peripheral blood. For this clonotype: Antigen unknown. The likely explanation is a read error, given a far larger clone one base away.

The chain combines TRBV27 with TRBJ2-3; D may be TRBD1 (7 bases). The TCR was taken from a female donor with Graves disease. Sequenced here: peripheral blood mononuclear cells (PBMCs), sampled at new diagnosis, from a patient treated with antithyroid drugs. This CDR3 is CVSSRGADTQYF. The CDR3, as DNA: TGTGTCAGCAGCAGGGGGGCAGATACGCAGTATTTT.